These 20 T cell receptor beta chains were sequenced from one sample in a study of blood T cell repertoires in COVID-19 (dated by TCRdb to the early 2020s). Libraries were built with the immunoSEQ multiplex PCR assay. TCRdb's version of the immuneACCESS table is confined to in-frame rearrangements and falls short of the full clone set. An unresolved V gene accounts for under half of the shortfall where checked; the remainder is of unknown origin. The sample has a few hundred thousand clones on record, 80% to 90% of them singletons. Jointly, the top ten make up approximately 1% of the sample. Sequences were obtained from PBMCs or T cells enriched from blood (not recorded which). These TCRs come from a man aged 18 to 35 who had recovered from COVID-19.

CDR3 residues: CASSLDRDSGNTIYF. The CDR3 bases are TGCGCCAGCAGCTTGGATCGGGATAGCGGAAACACCATATATTTT. The chain recombines TRBV5-1 with TRBJ1-3, with D unclear. CDR1 and CDR2 from the germline V gene are SGHRS and YFSETQ. Between the trimmed V and J ends, which lost 0 bases and 4 bases, there was a span of 11 bases. The CDR3 contains 15 residues.

The chain links TRBV18 to TRBJ2-1; 7 bases fit TRBD2. Germline V lookup: CDR1 KGHSH, CDR2 LQKENI. V trimming: 3 bases; J trimming: 7 bases; junction bases outside the gene matches: 18. This CDR3 contains 18 residues. The DNA for the CDR3 is TGTGCCAGCTCACCGTCTGTAGCAGTGCGGGAGTTGATGAATGAGCAGTTCTTC. Amino acids: CASSPSVAVRELMNEQFF.

This sequence joins TRBV6-1 and TRBJ1-1; no clear D gene. Germline V gene lookup returns CDR1 MNHNS and CDR2 SASEGT. Trimming shortened V by 2 bases and J by 4 bases, and 11 bases separated the two germline ends. This CDR3 contains 14 residues. The CDR3 DNA is TGTGCCAGCAGTGAAAAAGGCCGCGGCACTGAAGCTTTCTTT. It encodes CASSEKGRGTEAFF.

This sequence joins TRBV5-1 and TRBJ2-4; 7 bases are a match to TRBD2. Germline V lookup: CDR1 SGHRS, CDR2 YFSETQ. Trimming took 2 bases from V and 3 from J; bases not matched to a gene: 5. The length of the CDR3 is 15 residues. In DNA form, the CDR3 reads TGCGCCAGCAGCTTTAACTCGGGAGGCAAAAACATTCAGTACTTC. It codes for CASSFNSGGKNIQYF.

The chain links TRBV10-3 to TRBJ1-4; D not resolved. V lost 3 bases to trimming and J lost 8 bases, with 10 bases between them. The CDR3 has 13 amino acids. Looked up from germline, CDR1 is ENHRY and CDR2 is SYGVKD. CDR3 DNA sequence: TGTGCCATCAGTGACGAGTCTCTAGAAAAACTGTTTTTT. It yields the protein CAISDESLEKLFF.

This sequence joins TRBV5-1 and TRBJ2-2, with D maybe TRBD2 (6 bases). The CDR3 sequence is 13 residues long. The germline V gene has CDR1 SGHRS and CDR2 YFSETQ. V lost 7 bases and J 2 bases, leaving 9 bases between the germline ends. CDR3 sequence reads: CASGAGNTGELFF. CDR3 DNA sequence: TGCGCCAGCGGGGCGGGAAACACCGGGGAGCTGTTTTTT. Drawing the rest from reference TRBV5-1 and TRBJ2-2, the complete variable domain is KAGVTQTPRYLIKTRGQQVTLSCSPISGHRSVSWYQQTPGQGLQFLFEYFSETQRNKGNFPGRFSGRQFSNSRSEMNVSTLELGDSALYLCASGAGNTGELFFGEGSRLTVL.

The V call is TRBV7-2, the J call TRBJ1-5, with TRBD1 as a possible D gene (6 bases). V lost 4 bases to trimming and J lost 3 bases, with 10 bases between them. Germline CDR1 and CDR2: SGHTA and FQGNSA. This CDR3 is 14 amino acids long. Here the CDR3 reads CASSSGQSNQPQHF. The CDR3 coding sequence is TGTGCCAGCAGCTCAGGACAGTCCAATCAGCCCCAGCATTTT.

The chain joins TRBV9 to TRBJ1-2; possibly TRBD1 for D (5 bases). Germline V gene data show CDR1 as SGDLS and CDR2 as YYNGEE. The V end lost 7 bases, the J end lost 5 bases, and 9 bases lay between the germline ends. The CDR3 is made up of 11 amino acids. CDR3 nucleotides: TGTGCCAGCTCCAGGGATTATGGCTACACCTTC. Translation: CASSRDYGYTF.

A single count supports this clone. The chain has TRBV11-2 and TRBJ1-2, with TRBD1 as a possible D gene (6 bases). V was pared by 6 bases and J by 3 bases, with 14 bases between. The CDR3 has 14 residues. The V gene's germline CDR1 is SGHAT and CDR2 FQNNGV. In nucleotides, the CDR3 is TGTGCCAGCAGACCGATAACAGGGTACTATGGCTACACCTTC. The encoded protein is CASRPITGYYGYTF.

CDR3 coding DNA: TGTGCCAGCAGTGATACAGGGTCGGACACTGAAGCTTTCTTT. The encoded protein is CASSDTGSDTEAFF. This rearrangement joins TRBV6-1 to TRBJ1-1, with D maybe TRBD1 (6 bases). The CDR3 is 14 residues long. The V gene's germline CDR1 is MNHNS and CDR2 SASEGT. V lost 3 bases, J lost 3 bases, and 11 bases lay in between.

The chain carries TRBV15 and TRBJ1-6; 9 bases align to TRBD1. Germline V gene sequence: CDR1 LNHNV, CDR2 YYDKDF (reference sequence). The CDR3 runs 16 residues. J lost 7 bases, V lost 5 bases, and 9 bases had no gene match. CDR3 loop: CATSSTPGQGNSPLHF. The CDR3 DNA reads as TGTGCCACCAGCTCCACTCCGGGACAGGGAAATTCACCCCTCCACTTT.

This clone has a handful of counts. This sample includes further DNA sequences coding for the same CDR3. The J gene is TRBJ1-1, the V gene TRBV12-3 or TRBV12-4; tentative D call: TRBD1 (5 bases). V gave up 5 bases and J gave up 5 bases, with 6 bases separating them. This CDR3 contains 11 residues. The CDR3 nucleotides are TGTGCCAGCAGTCGGGGGACTGAAGCTTTCTTT. This gives the protein CASSRGTEAFF.

J is TRBJ1-1 and V is TRBV29-1; D is unresolved. From germline, CDR1 is SQVTM and CDR2 ANQGSEA. The CDR3 runs 13 residues. V gave up 3 bases and J gave up 2 bases, with 10 bases separating them. The CDR3 coding sequence is TGCAGCGTTGAGCTGCAGTTAAACACTGAAGCTTTCTTT. As protein: CSVELQLNTEAFF.

This chain uses TRBV12-5 with TRBJ1-6; possible D gene TRBD1, 5 bases. V was cut by 3 bases and J by 6 bases, with 15 bases left in between. Germline loops: CDR1 LGHNT, CDR2 FRNRAP. This CDR3 contains 16 residues. CDR3: CASGFLLGTANSPLHF. The DNA for the CDR3 is TGTGCTAGTGGTTTCTTGCTGGGGACTGCTAATTCACCCCTCCACTTT.

The chain employs TRBV2 and TRBJ2-1; TRBD2 agrees at 11 bases. CDR3 length equals 14 residues. V was pared by 2 bases and J by 10 bases, with 4 bases of the junction left unmatched. Germline V lookup: CDR1 SNHLY, CDR2 FYNNEI. CDR3 nucleotides: TGTGCCAGCAGTGAATGGATAGCGGGGGGGGAGCAGTTCTTC. This codes for CASSEWIAGGEQFF.

The genes are TRBV10-2 and TRBJ2-7; 8 bases line up with TRBD1. CDR3 size: 16 residues. The J segment lost 3 bases and the V segment lost 2 bases, leaving 9 bases of the junction unmatched. Germline CDR1 WSHSY, CDR2 SAAADI. This CDR3 reads CASSERPHRGNYEQYF. The CDR3 DNA follows: TGCGCCAGCAGTGAGCGCCCCCACAGGGGGAACTACGAGCAGTACTTC.

The table lists this clone with a few counts. The V and J genes are TRBV14 and TRBJ2-3; maybe TRBD2 (5 bases). The CDR3 length is 16 residues. Germline values: CDR1 SGHDN, CDR2 FVKESK. V was trimmed by 0 bases and J by 4 bases, leaving 14 bases between them. CDR3 nucleotide sequence: TGTGCCAGCAGCCAAGATGCGGGCACCAATTCAGATACGCAGTATTTT. This codes for CASSQDAGTNSDTQYF.

J is TRBJ1-2 and V is TRBV29-1, with D uncertain. The V end lost 1 base, the J end lost 8 bases, and 11 bases lay between the germline ends. Germline V gene sequence: CDR1 SQVTM, CDR2 ANQGSEA. The CDR3 loop spans 12 amino acids. The CDR3 reads CSVEARQIGYTF. The DNA for the CDR3 is TGCAGCGTTGAAGCTCGCCAGATCGGCTACACCTTC. Supplemented by reference TRBV29-1 and TRBJ1-2, the full variable domain reads SAVISQKPSRDICQRGTSLTIQCQVDSQVTMMFWYRQQPGQSLTLIATANQGSEATYESGFVIDKFPISRPNLTFSTLTVSNMSPEDSSIYLCSVEARQIGYTFGSGTRLTVV.

The chain couples TRBV19 to TRBJ1-5; 8 positions agree with TRBD1. Germline CDR1 is LNHDA and CDR2 is SQIVND (reference sequence). V was pared by 11 bases and J by 0 bases, with 3 bases of the junction left unmatched. The CDR3 is 13 amino acids. This chain's CDR3 is CAGGQDSNQPQHF. For the CDR3, the DNA is TGTGCCGGGGGACAGGATAGCAATCAGCCCCAGCATTTT.

The sample holds a few counts of this clone. The chain combines TRBV3-1 (or the pseudogene TRBV3-2) with TRBJ2-2, with 11 bases identical to TRBD1. V trimming: 4 bases; J trimming: 5 bases; junction bases outside the gene matches: 6. Germline CDR1 reads LGHDT; CDR2 reads YNNKEL (reference sequence). The CDR3 has 16 amino acids. CDR3 DNA: TGTGCCAGCAGCCGCCGGACAGGGGGCGTTACCGGGGAGCTGTTTTTT. It encodes CASSRRTGGVTGELFF.